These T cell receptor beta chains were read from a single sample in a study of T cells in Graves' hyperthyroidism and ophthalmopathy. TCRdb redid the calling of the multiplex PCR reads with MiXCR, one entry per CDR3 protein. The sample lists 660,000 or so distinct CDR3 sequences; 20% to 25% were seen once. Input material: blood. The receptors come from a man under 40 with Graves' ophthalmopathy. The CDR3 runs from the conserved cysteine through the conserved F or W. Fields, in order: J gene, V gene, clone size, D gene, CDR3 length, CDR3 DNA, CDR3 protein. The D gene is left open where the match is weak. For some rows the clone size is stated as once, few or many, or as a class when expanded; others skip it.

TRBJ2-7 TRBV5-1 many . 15 TGCGCCAGCAGCTTGGAGGGGGGAGGGCCCGGCGAGCAGTACTTC CASSLEGGGPGEQYF
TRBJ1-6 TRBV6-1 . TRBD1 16 TGTGCCAGCAGTGAACGTCCCGGACAGGGATTATCACCCCTCCACTTT CASSERPGQGLSPLHF
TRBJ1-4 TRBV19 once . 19 TGTGCCAGTAGTATGACCCGGGAACGGTGGACGGCAACTAATGAAAAACTGTTTTTT CASSMTRERWTATNEKLFF
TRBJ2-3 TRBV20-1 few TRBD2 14 TGCAGTGCCCGACTAGCGGGACTCACAGATACGCAGTATTTT CSARLAGLTDTQYF
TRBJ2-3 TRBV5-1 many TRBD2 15 TGCGCCAGCAGCCCCAGCGGGAAGGCGACGGATACGCAGTATTTT CASSPSGKATDTQYF
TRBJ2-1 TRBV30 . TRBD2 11 TGTGCCTGGCCCTCGGGAGGGCGGGCGTTCTTC CAWPSGGRAFF
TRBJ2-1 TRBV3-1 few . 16 TGTGCCAGCAGCCAAGGCCTAGCGACTAACCACAATGAGCAGTTCTTC CASSQGLATNHNEQFF
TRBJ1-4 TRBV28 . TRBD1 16 TGTGCCAGCAGTGCCATTTCAGGGGGCTCGAATGAAAAACTGTTTTTT CASSAISGGSNEKLFF
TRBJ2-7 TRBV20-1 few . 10 TGCAGTGTGGGGAGCTACGAGCAGTACTTC CSVGSYEQYF
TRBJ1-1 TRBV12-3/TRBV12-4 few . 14 TGTGCCAGCAGTTTTTCGGCGGGCGTCGATAAAGCTTTCTTT CASSFSAGVDKAFF
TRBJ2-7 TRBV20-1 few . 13 TGCAGTGCTAGAGGAGGGGCCTACTACGAGCAGTACTTC CSARGGAYYEQYF
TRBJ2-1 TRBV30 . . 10 TGTGCCTGGGACAGTTCTAAGCAGTTCTTC CAWDSSKQFF
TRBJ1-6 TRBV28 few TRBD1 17 TGTGCCAGCAGCACCGGGACAGAGAGCTCCTATAATTCACCCCTCCACTTT CASSTGTESSYNSPLHF
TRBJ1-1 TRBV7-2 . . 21 TGTGCCAGCAGCAGCGTGGGCAGGTGGTTGGGCCGGGGCCAGCAGAAGGCTGAAGCTTTCTTT CASSSVGRWLGRGQQKAEAFF
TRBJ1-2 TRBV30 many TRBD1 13 TGTGCCTGGAGTGTACAGGGGGCTTCGGGCTACACCTTC CAWSVQGASGYTF
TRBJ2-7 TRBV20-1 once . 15 TGCAGTGCTAGAAAGGTCGGCAGAGAACTTTACGAGCAGTACTTC CSARKVGRELYEQYF
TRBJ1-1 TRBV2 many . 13 TGTGCCAGCATTAAGGAAGGGAACACTGAAGCTTTCTTT CASIKEGNTEAFF
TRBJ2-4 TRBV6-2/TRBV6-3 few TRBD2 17 TGTGCCAGCGCGGCTAGCGGGAGGGCCGGTGGCAAAAACATTCAGTACTTC CASAASGRAGGKNIQYF
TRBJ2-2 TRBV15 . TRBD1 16 TGTGCCACCAGCCACGGGACAGCGTCGAACACCGGGGAGCTGTTTTTT CATSHGTASNTGELFF
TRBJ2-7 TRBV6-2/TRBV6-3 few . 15 TGTGCCAGCAGTTACGATCGGGCGTTCTCCTACGAGCAGTACTTC CASSYDRAFSYEQYF